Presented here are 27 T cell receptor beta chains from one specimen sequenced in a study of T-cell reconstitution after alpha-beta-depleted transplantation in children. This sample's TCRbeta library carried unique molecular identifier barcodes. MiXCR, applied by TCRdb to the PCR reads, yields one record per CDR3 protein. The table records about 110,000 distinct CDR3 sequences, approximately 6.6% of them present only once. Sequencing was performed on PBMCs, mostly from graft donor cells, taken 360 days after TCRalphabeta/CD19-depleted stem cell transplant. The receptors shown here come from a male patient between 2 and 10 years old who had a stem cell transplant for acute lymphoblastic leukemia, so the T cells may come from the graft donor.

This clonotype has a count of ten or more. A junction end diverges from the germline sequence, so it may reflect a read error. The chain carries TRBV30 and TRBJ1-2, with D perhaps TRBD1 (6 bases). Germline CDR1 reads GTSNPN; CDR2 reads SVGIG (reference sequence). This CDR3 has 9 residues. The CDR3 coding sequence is TGTGCCTGGACCCAACAGGGCCCCTTC. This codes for CAWTQQGPF. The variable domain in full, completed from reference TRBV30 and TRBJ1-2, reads SQTIHQWPATLVQPVGSPLSLECTVEGTSNPNLYWYRQAAGRGLQLLFYSVGIGQISSEVPQNLSASRPQDRQFILSSKKLLLSDSGFYLCAWTQQGPFGSGTRLTVV.

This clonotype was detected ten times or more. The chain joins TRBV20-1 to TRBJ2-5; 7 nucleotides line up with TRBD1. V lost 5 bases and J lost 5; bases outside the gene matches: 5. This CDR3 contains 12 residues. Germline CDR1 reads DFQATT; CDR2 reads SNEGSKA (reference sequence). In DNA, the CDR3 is TGCAGTGCTCAGAAGACAGGGGAGACCCAGTACTTC. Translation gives CSAQKTGETQYF.

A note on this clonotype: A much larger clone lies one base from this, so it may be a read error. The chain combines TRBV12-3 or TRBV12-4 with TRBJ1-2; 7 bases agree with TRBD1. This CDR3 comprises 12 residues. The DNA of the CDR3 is TGTGCCAGCACGGACAGGCTCTATGGCTTCACCTTC. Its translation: CASTDRLYGFTF.

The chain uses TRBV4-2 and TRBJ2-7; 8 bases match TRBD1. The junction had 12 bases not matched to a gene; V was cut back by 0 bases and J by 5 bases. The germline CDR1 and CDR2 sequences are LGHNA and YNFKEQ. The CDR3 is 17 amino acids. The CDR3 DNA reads TGTGCCAGCAGCCAAGACCGTGGTCTGAGGACAGGGAACGAGCAGTACTTC. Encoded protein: CASSQDRGLRTGNEQYF.

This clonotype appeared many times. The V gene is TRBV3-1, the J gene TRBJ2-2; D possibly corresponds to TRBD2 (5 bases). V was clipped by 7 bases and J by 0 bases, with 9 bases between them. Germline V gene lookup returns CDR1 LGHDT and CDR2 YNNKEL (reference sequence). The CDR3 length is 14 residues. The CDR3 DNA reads TGTGCCAGCACCCGGGGATCGAACACCGGGGAGCTGTTTTTT. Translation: CASTRGSNTGELFF.

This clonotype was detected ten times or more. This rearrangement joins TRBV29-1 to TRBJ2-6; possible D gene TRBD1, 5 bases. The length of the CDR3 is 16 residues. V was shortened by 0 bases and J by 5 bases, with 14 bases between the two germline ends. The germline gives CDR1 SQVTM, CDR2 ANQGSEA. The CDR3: CSVEDPGSGWANVLTF. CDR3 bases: TGCAGCGTTGAAGATCCAGGGTCAGGGTGGGCCAACGTCCTGACTTTC.

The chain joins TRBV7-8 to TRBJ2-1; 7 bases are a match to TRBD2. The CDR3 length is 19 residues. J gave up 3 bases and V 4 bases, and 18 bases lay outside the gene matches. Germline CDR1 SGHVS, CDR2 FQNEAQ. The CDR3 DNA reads TGTGCCAGCAGCTACCCCCAGAGCGGGGCCCCCCTCTTCTACAATGAGCAGTTCTTC. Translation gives CASSYPQSGAPLFYNEQFF.

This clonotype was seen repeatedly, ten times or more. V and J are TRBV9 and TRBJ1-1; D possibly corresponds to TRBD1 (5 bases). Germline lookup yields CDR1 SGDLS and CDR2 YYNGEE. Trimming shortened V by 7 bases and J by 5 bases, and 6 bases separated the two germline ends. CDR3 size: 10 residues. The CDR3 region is CASGGTEAFF. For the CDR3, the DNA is TGTGCCAGCGGGGGGACTGAAGCTTTCTTT.

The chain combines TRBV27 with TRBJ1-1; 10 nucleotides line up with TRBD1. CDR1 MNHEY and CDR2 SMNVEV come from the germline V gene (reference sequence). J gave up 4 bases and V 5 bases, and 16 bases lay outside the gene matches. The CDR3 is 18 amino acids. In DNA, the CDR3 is TGTGCCAGCAGTCTAAGCACCCGGGACAGGGGTCTGGGCACTGAAGCTTTCTTT. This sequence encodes CASSLSTRDRGLGTEAFF.

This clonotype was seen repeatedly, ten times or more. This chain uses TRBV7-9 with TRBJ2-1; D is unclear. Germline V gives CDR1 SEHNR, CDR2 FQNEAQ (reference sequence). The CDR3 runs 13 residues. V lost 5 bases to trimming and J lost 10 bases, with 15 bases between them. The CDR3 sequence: CASSPPRRYEQFF. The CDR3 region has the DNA TGTGCCAGCAGCCCACCCCGTAGGTACGAGCAGTTCTTC.

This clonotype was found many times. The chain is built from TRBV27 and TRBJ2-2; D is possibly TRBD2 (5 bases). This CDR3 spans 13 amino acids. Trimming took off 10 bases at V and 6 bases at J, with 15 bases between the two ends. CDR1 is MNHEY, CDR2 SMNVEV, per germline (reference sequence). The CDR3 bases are TGTGCCACTCGAGGGAGCACCGCCGGGGAGCTGTTTTTT. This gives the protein CATRGSTAGELFF.

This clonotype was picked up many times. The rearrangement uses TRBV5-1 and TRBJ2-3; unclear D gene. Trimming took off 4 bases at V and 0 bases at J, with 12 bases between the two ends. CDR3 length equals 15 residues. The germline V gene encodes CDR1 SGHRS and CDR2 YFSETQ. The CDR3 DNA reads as TGCGCCAGCAGCCCCCATCCGCAGAGCACAGATACGCAGTATTTT. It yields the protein CASSPHPQSTDTQYF. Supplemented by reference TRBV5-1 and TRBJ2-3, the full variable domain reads KAGVTQTPRYLIKTRGQQVTLSCSPISGHRSVSWYQQTPGQGLQFLFEYFSETQRNKGNFPGRFSGRQFSNSRSEMNVSTLELGDSALYLCASSPHPQSTDTQYFGPGTRLTVL.

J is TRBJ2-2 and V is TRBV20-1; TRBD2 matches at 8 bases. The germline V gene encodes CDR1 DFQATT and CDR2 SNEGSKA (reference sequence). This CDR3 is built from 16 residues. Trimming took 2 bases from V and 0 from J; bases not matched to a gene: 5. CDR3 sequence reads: CSARRRGGPNTGELFF. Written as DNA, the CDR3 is TGCAGTGCTAGACGTCGGGGGGGCCCGAACACCGGGGAGCTGTTTTTT.

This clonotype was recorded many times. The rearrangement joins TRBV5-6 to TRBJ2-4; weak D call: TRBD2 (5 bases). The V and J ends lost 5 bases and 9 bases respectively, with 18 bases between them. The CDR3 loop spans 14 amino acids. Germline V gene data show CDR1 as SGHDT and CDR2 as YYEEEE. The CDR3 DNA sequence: TGTGCCAGCAGTCTGGGCGGGCTTCCCAGCATTCAGTACTTC. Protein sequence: CASSLGGLPSIQYF.

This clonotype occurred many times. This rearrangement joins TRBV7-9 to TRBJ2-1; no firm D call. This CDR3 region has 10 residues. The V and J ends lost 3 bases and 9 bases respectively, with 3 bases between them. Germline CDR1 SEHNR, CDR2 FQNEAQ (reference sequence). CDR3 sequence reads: CASSLVEQFF. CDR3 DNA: TGTGCCAGCAGCTTGGTTGAGCAGTTCTTC.

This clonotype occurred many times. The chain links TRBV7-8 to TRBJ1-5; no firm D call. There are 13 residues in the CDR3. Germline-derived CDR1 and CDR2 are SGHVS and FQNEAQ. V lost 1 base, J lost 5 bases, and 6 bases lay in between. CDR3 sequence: CASSLDLHQPQHF. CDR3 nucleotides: TGTGCCAGCAGCTTAGACCTTCATCAGCCCCAGCATTTT.

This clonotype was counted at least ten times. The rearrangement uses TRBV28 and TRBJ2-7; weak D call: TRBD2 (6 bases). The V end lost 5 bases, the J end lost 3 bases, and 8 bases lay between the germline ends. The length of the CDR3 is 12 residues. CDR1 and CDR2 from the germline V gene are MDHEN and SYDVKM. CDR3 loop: CASSPEGYEQYF. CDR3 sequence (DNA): TGTGCCAGCAGTCCGGAGGGCTACGAGCAGTACTTC. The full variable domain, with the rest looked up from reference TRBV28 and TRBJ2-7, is DVKVTQSSRYLVKRTGEKVFLECVQDMDHENMFWYRQDPGLGLRLIYFSYDVKMKEKGDIPEGYSVSREKKERFSLILESASTNQTSMYLCASSPEGYEQYFGPGTRLTVT.

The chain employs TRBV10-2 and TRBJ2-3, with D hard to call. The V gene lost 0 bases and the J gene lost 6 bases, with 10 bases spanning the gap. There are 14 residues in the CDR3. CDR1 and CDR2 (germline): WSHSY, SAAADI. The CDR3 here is CASSESKLADTQYF. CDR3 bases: TGCGCCAGCAGTGAGTCGAAACTCGCGGATACGCAGTATTTT.

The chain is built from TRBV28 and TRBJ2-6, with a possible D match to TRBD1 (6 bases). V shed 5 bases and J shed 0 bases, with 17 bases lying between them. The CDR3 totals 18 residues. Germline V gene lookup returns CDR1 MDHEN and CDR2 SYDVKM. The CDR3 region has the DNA TGTGCCAGCAGTCGCCGGGACAAGCACGTCTCTGGGGCCAACGTCCTGACTTTC. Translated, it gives CASSRRDKHVSGANVLTF.

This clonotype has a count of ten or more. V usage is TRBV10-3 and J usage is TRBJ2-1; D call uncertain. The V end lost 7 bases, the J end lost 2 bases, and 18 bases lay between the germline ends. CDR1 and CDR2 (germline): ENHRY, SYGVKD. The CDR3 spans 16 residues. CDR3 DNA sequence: TGTGCCATCACCCCTCGCACCGGCGGCCCCTACAATGAGCAGTTCTTC. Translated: CAITPRTGGPYNEQFF.

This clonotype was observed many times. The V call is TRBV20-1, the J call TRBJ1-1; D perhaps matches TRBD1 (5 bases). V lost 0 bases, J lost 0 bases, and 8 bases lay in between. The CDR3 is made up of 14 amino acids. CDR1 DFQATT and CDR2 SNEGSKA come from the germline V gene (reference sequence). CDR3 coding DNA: TGCAGTGCTAGAGATATGGGGCTGAACACTGAAGCTTTCTTT. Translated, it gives CSARDMGLNTEAFF.

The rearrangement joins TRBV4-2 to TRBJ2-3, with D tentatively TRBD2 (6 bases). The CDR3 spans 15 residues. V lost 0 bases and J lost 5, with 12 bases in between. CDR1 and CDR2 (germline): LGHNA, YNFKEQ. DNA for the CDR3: TGTGCCAGCAGCCAAGAGTGGCAGGGAGGAGATACGCAGTATTTT. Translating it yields CASSQEWQGGDTQYF.

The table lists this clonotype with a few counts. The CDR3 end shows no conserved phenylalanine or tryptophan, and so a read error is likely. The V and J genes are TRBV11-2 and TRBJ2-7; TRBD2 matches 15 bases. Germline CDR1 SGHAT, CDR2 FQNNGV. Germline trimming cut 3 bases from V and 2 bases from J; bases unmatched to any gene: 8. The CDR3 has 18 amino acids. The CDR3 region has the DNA TGTGCCAGCAGCTTGGGGACTAGCGGGAGGAGGCACGCCTACGAGCAGTACTCC. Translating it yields CASSLGTSGRRHAYEQYS.

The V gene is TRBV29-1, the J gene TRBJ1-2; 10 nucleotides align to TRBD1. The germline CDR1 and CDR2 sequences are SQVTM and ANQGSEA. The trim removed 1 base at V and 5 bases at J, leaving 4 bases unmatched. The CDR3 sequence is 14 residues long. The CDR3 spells CSVEAGQGWYGYTF. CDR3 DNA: TGCAGCGTTGAAGCGGGACAGGGGTGGTATGGCTACACCTTC.

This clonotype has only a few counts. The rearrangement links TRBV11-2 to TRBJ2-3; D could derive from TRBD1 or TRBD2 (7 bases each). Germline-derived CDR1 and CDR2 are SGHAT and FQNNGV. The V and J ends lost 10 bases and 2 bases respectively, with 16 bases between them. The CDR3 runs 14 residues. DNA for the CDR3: TGTGCCACCCTCAGGGGGGGGCTCACAGATACGCAGTATTTT. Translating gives CATLRGGLTDTQYF.

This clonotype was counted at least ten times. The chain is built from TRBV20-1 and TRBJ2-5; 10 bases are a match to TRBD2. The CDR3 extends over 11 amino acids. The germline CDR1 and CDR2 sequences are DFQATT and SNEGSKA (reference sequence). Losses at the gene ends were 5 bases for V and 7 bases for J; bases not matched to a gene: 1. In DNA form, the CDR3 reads TGCAGTGCTCGGACTAGCGGGACCCAGTACTTC. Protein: CSARTSGTQYF.

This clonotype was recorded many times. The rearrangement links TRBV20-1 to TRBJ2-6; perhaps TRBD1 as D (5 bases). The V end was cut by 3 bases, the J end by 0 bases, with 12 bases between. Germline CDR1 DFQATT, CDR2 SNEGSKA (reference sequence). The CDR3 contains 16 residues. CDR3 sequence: CSASGDSLSGANVLTF. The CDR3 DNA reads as TGCAGTGCTAGTGGTGACAGTCTCTCTGGGGCCAACGTCCTGACTTTC.